This T cell receptor (beta chain) was documented in a study of T cells in Graves' hyperthyroidism and ophthalmopathy. The wider study: Initial diagnosis, before any treatment, was when peripheral blood was collected.

In its sample, this clonotype was seen many times. Amplified TCR beta CDR3 regions came from RNA transcripts. Primed by the HTBI set, a first-round RT-PCR was run on the TCR CDR3. Via MiXCR, TCRdb re-called the multiplex PCR reads, giving one row per CDR3 protein. The sample consists of hundreds of thousands of distinct CDR3 sequences, roughly 40% of them appearing once. Trimming removed 6 bases from V and 8 bases from J; junction bases left unmatched: 4. This CDR3 spans 13 amino acids. The germline V gene has CDR1 SEHNR and CDR2 FQNEAQ (reference sequence). Diagnosis rested on symptoms, serum thyroxine and TRAb, thyroid ultrasound, and orbital computed tomography.

The chain joins TRBV7-9 to TRBJ1-6; 7 bases are a match to TRBD1. The TCR sequence derives from a man between 18 and 35 years old with Graves' hyperthyroidism. Sample: blood. The CDR3 DNA follows: TGTGCCAGCAGTACTCAGGGGGATTCACCCCTCCACTTT. Its protein product is CASSTQGDSPLHF.